Included here is one T cell receptor (beta chain) sequence, with context. The data originate from a study of blood T cell repertoires in COVID-19. V lost 0 bases to trimming and J lost 2 bases, with 13 bases between them. The CDR3 has 17 residues. CDR1 and CDR2 (germline): SGHTA, FQGNSA. The table came from immunoSEQ multiplex PCR; TCRdb's copy has only in-frame clones and leaves some out. Of tens of thousands of clones in the sample, approximately 90% were seen once. The sequencing sample was made of peripheral blood. The source is a woman aged 45-60 years with active or convalescent COVID-19. The chain uses TRBV7-2 and TRBJ1-4; TRBD1 is a possible D gene (6 bases). CDR3 in DNA: TGTGCCAGCAGCTTAGCGGGGGCAGCCACCACTAATGAAAAACTGTTTTTT. Translation: CASSLAGAATTNEKLFF.